This TCR beta chain was profiled in a study of vaccination and CD4 T cells after COVID-19. Cultured CD4+ T-cell DNA underwent Oncomine TCR Beta short-read sequencing. TCRdb re-derived calls from the PCR reads in MiXCR, one entry per CDR3 protein. Of some 8,400 distinct CDR3 sequences listed, more than 30% are singletons. Treatment defined: approximately 11-day PBMC culture with coronavirus spike peptide pools or control peptides (ViraFEST assay). As to this clonotype: The antigen is unknown.

The origin of this receptor is a human donor with COVID-19. The source material was cultured CD4+ T cells from blood.

The CDR3 sequence is CASSFKTGELFF. CDR3 in DNA: TGTGCCAGCAGCTTTAAGACCGGGGAGCTGTTTTTT. The chain links TRBV7-2 to TRBJ2-2; no reliable D call. V was shortened by 3 bases and J by 5 bases, with 4 bases between the two germline ends. Germline CDR1 and CDR2: SGHTA and FQGNSA. CDR3 length equals 12 residues.